This T cell receptor beta chain was recovered during a study of spatial heterogeneity in lung cancer. In the study overall: Compared with alpha-chain sequences, beta-chain sequences were consistently detected in greater numbers. Each unique TCR and UMI combination was seen more than ten times on average in raw reads.

In the library, each TCR cDNA molecule bore its own unique molecular identifier. One entry per CDR3 protein, called by TCRdb with MiXCR from the 5' RACE reads. The sample lists about 92,000 distinct CDR3 sequences, roughly 12% occurring once. Only a few counts were recorded for this clonotype. As to time point: sample taken at primary tumor resection. Samples were obtained from some 72 donors, all untreated early-stage non-small cell lung cancer patients. Looked up from germline, CDR1 is MNHNS and CDR2 is SASEGT. The CDR3 consists of 14 residues. The V gene lost 7 bases and the J gene lost 0 bases, with 12 bases spanning the gap.

This sequence joins TRBV6-1 and TRBJ1-1, with D maybe TRBD1 (6 bases). The sample here was PBMCs, taken at surgery. This TCR derives from a male donor with early-stage non-small cell lung cancer. The CDR3 region is CASINDRLNTEAFF. In nucleotides, the CDR3 is TGTGCCAGCATCAATGACAGGCTGAACACTGAAGCTTTCTTT.